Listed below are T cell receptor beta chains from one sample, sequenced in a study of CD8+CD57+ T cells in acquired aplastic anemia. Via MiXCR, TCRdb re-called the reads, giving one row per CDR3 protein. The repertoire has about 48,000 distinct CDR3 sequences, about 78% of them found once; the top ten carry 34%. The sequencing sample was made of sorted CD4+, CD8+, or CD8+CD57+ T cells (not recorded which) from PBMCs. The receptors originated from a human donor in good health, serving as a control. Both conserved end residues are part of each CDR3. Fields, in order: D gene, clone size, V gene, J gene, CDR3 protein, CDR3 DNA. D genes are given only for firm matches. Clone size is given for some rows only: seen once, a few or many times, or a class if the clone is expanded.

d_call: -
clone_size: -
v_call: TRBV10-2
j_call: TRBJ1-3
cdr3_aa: CATYSLTDGNTIYF
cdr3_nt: TGCGCCACCTATAGTCTGACGGATGGAAACACCATATATTTT

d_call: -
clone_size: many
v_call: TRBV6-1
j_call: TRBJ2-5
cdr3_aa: CASKIELQETQYF
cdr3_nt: TGTGCCAGCAAGATCGAGCTACAAGAGACCCAGTACTTC

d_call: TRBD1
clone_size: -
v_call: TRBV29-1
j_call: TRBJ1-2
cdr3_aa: CSASDRGHYGYTF
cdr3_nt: TGCAGCGCTTCGGACAGGGGCCACTATGGCTACACCTTC

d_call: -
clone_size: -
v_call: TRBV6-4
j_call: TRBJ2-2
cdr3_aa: CAGSDDAGAGGELSF
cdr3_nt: TGTGCCGGCAGTGACGATGCAGGGGCTGGCGGGGAGCTGTCTTTT

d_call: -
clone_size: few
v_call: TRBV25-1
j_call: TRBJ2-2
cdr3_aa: CASSQGRWNTGELFF
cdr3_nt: TGTGCCAGCAGTCAAGGTCGATGGAACACCGGGGAGCTGTTTTTT

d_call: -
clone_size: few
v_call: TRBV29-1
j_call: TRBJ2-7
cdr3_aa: CSADVSRDGEQYF
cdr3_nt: TGCAGCGCTGACGTGAGCAGGGACGGCGAGCAGTACTTC

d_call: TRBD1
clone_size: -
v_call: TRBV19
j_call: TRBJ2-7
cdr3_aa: CASGTGGSSYERYF
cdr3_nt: TGTGCCAGTGGGACAGGGGGGAGCTCCTACGAGCGGTACTTC

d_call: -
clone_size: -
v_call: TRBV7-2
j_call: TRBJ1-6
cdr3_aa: CASSLGDNSPLHF
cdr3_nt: TGTGCCAGCAGCTTGGGTGATAATTCACCCCTCCACTTT

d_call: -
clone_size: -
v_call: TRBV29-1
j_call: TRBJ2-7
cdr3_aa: CSAKQASGAYEQYF
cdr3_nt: TGCAGCGCTAAACAGGCCTCGGGTGCCTACGAGCAGTACTTC

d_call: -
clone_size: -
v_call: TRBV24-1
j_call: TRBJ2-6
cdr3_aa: CATQAASGANVLTF
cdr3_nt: TGTGCCACCCAGGCCGCCTCTGGGGCCAACGTCCTGACTTTC

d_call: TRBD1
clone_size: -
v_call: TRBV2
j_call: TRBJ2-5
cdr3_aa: CASETGTAGETQCF
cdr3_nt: TGTGCCAGCGAGACCGGGACAGCCGGAGAGACCCAGTGCTTC

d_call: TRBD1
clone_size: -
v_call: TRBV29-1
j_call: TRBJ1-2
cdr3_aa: CSAEGDREDYYGYTF
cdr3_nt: TGCAGCGCCGAAGGAGACAGGGAGGACTACTATGGCTACACCTTC

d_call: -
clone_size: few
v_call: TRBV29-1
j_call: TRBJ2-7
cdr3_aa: CSVVPSATGYEQYF
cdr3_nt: TGCAGCGTTGTACCCTCGGCTACTGGATACGAGCAGTACTTC

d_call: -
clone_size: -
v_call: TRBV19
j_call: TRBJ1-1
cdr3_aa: CASSIGPEAEAFF
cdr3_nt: TGTGCCAGTAGTATAGGTCCCGAAGCTGAAGCTTTCTTT

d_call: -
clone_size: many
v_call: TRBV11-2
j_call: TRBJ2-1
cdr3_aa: CASSPAEYNEQFF
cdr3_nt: TGTGCCAGCAGCCCCGCGGAGTACAATGAGCAGTTCTTC

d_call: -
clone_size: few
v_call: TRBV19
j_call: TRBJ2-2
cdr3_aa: CASSIGPGELFF
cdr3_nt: TGTGCCAGTAGTATAGGCCCCGGGGAGCTGTTTTTT

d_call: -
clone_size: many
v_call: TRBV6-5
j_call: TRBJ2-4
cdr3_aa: CASSHREAKNIQYF
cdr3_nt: TGTGCCAGCAGTCACAGGGAAGCCAAAAACATTCAGTACTTC

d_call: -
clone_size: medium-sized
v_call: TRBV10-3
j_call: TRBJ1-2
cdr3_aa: CAISESTGDGYTF
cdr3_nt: TGTGCCATCAGTGAGTCGACGGGAGATGGCTACACCTTC

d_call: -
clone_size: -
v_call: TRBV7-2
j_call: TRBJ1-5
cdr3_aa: CASSRDRNQPQHF
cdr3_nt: TGTGCCAGCAGTCGAGACAGAAACCAGCCCCAGCATTTT

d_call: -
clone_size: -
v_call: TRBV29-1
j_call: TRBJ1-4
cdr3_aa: CSVVPDSNEKLFF
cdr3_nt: TGCAGCGTTGTACCTGATTCTAATGAAAAACTGTTTTTT

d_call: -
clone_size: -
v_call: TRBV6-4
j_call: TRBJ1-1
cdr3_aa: CVSSGTGNTEAFF
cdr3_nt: TGTGTCAGCAGCGGGACGGGGAACACTGAAGCTTTCTTT

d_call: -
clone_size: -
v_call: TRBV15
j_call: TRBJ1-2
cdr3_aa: CATSRDLYGYTF
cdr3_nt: TGTGCCACCAGCAGAGACTTATATGGCTACACCTTC

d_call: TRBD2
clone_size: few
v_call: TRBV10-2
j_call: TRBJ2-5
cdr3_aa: CASSETSAETQYF
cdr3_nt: TGCGCCAGCAGTGAGACTAGCGCAGAGACCCAGTACTTC

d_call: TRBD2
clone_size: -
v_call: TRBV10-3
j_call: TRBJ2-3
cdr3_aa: CATQAGDRADTQYF
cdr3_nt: TGTGCCACCCAAGCGGGAGATAGAGCAGATACGCAGTATTTT

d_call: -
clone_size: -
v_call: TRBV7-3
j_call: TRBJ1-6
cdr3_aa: CASSYQGENSPLHF
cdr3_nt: TGTGCCAGCAGCTACCAGGGCGAAAATTCACCCCTCCACTTT

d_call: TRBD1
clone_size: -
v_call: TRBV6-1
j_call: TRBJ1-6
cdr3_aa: CASSATGQYNSPLHF
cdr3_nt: TGTGCCAGCAGTGCGACAGGGCAATATAATTCACCCCTCCACTTT

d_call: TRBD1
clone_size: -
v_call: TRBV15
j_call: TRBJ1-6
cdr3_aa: CATSGDRAGGAPLHF
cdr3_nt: TGTGCCACCAGCGGAGATCGTGCAGGGGGTGCACCCCTCCACTTT

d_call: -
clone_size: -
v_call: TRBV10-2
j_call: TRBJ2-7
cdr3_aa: CASRLRTGSYEQYF
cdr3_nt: TGCGCCAGCCGGCTCAGGACCGGCTCCTACGAGCAGTACTTC

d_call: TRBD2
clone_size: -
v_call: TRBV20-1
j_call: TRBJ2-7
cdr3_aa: CSAMDLRGGSLNEQYF
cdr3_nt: TGCAGTGCTATGGACCTCCGGGGCGGGAGTCTCAACGAGCAGTACTTC

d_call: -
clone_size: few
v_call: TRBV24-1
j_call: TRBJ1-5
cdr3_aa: CATSDGTPDDSNQPQHF
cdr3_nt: TGTGCCACCAGTGATGGGACCCCCGATGATAGCAATCAGCCCCAGCATTTT

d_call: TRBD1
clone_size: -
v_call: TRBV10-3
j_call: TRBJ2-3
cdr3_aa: CAIRAGTGVVNTDTQYF
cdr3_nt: TGTGCCATCCGTGCGGGGACAGGGGTTGTGAACACAGATACGCAGTATTTT

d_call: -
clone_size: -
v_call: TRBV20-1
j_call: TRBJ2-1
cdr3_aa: CSASRDNEQFF
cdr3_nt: TGCAGTGCTAGCAGGGACAATGAGCAGTTCTTC

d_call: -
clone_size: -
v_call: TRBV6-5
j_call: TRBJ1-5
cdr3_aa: CASSLIQGSQPQHF
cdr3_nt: TGTGCCAGCAGTTTAATCCAGGGAAGTCAGCCCCAGCATTTT

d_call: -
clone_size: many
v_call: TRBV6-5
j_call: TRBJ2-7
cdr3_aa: CASSYKGRGGHEQYF
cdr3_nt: TGTGCCAGCAGTTATAAGGGAAGGGGGGGCCACGAGCAGTACTTC

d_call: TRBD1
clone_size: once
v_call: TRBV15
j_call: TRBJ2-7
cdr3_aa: CATRGEGALYEQYF
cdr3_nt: TGTGCCACCAGAGGAGAGGGGGCGTTGTACGAGCAGTACTTC

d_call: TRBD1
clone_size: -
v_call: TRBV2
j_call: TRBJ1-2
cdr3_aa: CASTTGGIRGYTF
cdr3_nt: TGTGCCAGCACCACAGGGGGGATACGTGGCTACACCTTC

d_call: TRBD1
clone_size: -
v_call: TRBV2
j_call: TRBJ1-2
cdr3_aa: CASTGTGGAWLF
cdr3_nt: TGTGCCAGCACCGGGACAGGGGGCGCATGGCTCTTC

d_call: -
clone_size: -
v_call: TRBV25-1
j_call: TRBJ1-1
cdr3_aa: CASIPDKNTEAFF
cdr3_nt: TGTGCTAGCATACCGGACAAGAACACTGAAGCTTTCTTT